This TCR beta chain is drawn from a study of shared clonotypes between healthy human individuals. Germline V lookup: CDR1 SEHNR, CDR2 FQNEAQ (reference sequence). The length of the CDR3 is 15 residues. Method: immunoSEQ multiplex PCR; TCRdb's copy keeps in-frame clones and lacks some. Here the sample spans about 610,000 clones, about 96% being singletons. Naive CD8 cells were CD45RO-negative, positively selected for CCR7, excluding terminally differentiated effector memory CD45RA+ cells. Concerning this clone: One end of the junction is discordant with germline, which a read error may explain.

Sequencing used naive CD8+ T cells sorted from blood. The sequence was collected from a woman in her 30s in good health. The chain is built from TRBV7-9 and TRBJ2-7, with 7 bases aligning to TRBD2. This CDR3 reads CASSPTGGEGYGQYF. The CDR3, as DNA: TGTGCCAGCAGCCCCACTGGGGGGGAAGGATACGGGCAGTACTTC.